Presented here are 8 T cell receptor beta chains from one specimen sequenced in a study of T cells in Graves' hyperthyroidism and ophthalmopathy. RNA transcripts were the template for amplifying TCR beta CDR3 regions. With the HTBI primer set, the TCR CDR3 went through a first round of RT-PCR. TCRdb independently ran MiXCR on the multiplex PCR reads; one entry per CDR3 protein. The repertoire consists of a few hundred thousand distinct CDR3 sequences, with under 25% occurring once and the leading ten covering approximately 25%. The sequenced material came from blood. These TCRs come from a man between 18 and 29 years old with Graves' hyperthyroidism.

This clonotype was seen a few times. This rearrangement joins TRBV11-2 to TRBJ2-5; a weak D match, TRBD2 (5 bases). This CDR3 is 14 amino acids long. V gave up 11 bases and J gave up 1 base, with 17 bases separating them. Germline CDR1 and CDR2: SGHAT and FQNNGV. CDR3 bases: TGTGCCTGCGCCGTCCTCGGACTCCAAGAGACCCAGTACTTC. It codes for CACAVLGLQETQYF.

Note on this clonotype: A much larger clone lies one base from this, so it may be a read error. The chain carries TRBV19 and TRBJ2-5; TRBD1 aligns across 8 bases. Germline V gene sequence: CDR1 LNHDA, CDR2 SQIVND (reference sequence). The CDR3 length is 16 residues. The CDR3 reads CASSSRTGWGQETKYF. CDR3 sequence (DNA): TGTGCCAGTAGTTCCCGGACAGGGTGGGGCCAAGAGACCAAGTACTTC.

This clonotype appeared many times. This chain connects TRBV6-1 to TRBJ1-5, with D possibly matching TRBD1 (5 bases). V dropped 1 base and J dropped 4 bases, with 14 bases sitting between them. The germline V gene encodes CDR1 MNHNS and CDR2 SASEGT. This CDR3 has 16 amino acids. The CDR3 spells CASSEGGSWGNQPQHF. The DNA of the CDR3 is TGTGCCAGCAGTGAAGGGGGTTCCTGGGGGAATCAGCCCCAGCATTTT.

The chain couples TRBV5-1 to TRBJ2-7; 10 bases fit TRBD1. Germline-derived CDR1 and CDR2 are SGHRS and YFSETQ. After removal of 4 bases from V and 3 bases from J, the junction contained 13 bases not matched to a gene. The CDR3 runs to 17 residues. This chain's CDR3 is CASSLPPLRTGGYEQYF. As DNA, the CDR3 is TGCGCCAGCAGCCTCCCTCCTTTACGGACAGGGGGCTACGAGCAGTACTTC.

This clonotype turned up a few times. The chain employs TRBV6-2 or TRBV6-3 and TRBJ2-7; D is unresolved. Germline assignment: CDR1 MNHEY and CDR2 SVGEGT. The CDR3 totals 14 residues. Deletions cut 7 bases from V and 3 bases from J, with 16 bases between. As DNA, the CDR3 is TGTGCCAGCAACATCGCCGGGCCGTACTACGAGCAGTACTTC. Translated: CASNIAGPYYEQYF.

As to this clonotype: A much larger clone lies one base from this, so it may be a read error. The J gene is TRBJ1-1, the V gene TRBV7-8; possible D gene TRBD1, 5 bases. The germline V gene encodes CDR1 SGHVS and CDR2 FQNEAQ. There are 15 residues in the CDR3. The CDR3 here is CASSPRSGANTEACF. The CDR3 nucleotides read TGTGCCAGCAGCCCCCGGTCCGGGGCCAACACTGAAGCTTGCTTT.

This clonotype was seen repeatedly, ten times or more. The rearrangement links TRBV12-5 to TRBJ2-2; D gene unclear. V gave up 0 bases and J gave up 7 bases, with 3 bases separating them. Germline V gene lookup returns CDR1 LGHNT and CDR2 FRNRAP. CDR3 size: 12 residues. This chain's CDR3 is CASGLVHGELFF. As DNA, the CDR3 is TGTGCTAGTGGTTTGGTACACGGGGAGCTGTTTTTT.

CDR3 sequence (DNA): TGTGCCAGCAGCCAATGGCCCTCCCGGGACGTCCGGGGGGAGACCCAGTACTTC. As protein: CASSQWPSRDVRGETQYF. The chain recombines TRBV3-1 with TRBJ2-5, with D perhaps matching TRBD2 (6 bases). The germline gives CDR1 LGHDT, CDR2 YNNKEL (reference sequence). The CDR3 contains 18 residues. V was cut by 2 bases and J by 5 bases, with 24 bases left in between.